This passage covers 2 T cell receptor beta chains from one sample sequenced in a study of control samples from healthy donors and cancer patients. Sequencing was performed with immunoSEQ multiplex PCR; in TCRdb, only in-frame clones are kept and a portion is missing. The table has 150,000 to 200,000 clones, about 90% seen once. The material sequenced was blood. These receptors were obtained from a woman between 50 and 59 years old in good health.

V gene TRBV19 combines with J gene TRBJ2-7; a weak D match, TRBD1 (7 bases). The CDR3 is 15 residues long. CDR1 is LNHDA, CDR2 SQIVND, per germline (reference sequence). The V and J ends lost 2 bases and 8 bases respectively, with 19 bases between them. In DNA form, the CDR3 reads TGTGCCAGTAGTATATCAGGGGGGAGCCGCGGCCAGCAGTACTTC. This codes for CASSISGGSRGQQYF.

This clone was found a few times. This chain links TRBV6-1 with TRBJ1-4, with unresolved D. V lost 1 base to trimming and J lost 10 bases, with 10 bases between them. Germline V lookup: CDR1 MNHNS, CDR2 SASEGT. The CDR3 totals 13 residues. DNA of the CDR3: TGTGCCAGCAGTGAAGGAGGCGGGGTAAAACTGTTTTTT. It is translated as CASSEGGGVKLFF.